Below are 17 T cell receptor beta chains sequenced from a single sample in a study of graft-versus-host responses after intestinal transplantation. Profiling relied on immunoSEQ multiplex PCR, and the TCRdb table lists in-frame clones only, not all of them. The sample carries 43,000 or so clones, about 94% recorded once. This specimen consisted of PBMCs, obtained about 11 months after intestinal transplant. Source of these receptors: a human patient who received an intestinal transplant, so some T cells may come from the graft donor.

This clone was counted once. The chain joins TRBV19 to TRBJ2-3; 10 bases align to TRBD2. The CDR3 contains 15 residues. The ends lost 5 bases at V and 3 bases at J; junction bases unmatched: 5. The germline gives CDR1 LNHDA, CDR2 SQIVND (reference sequence). Here the CDR3 reads CASSSSGRRTDTQYF. The CDR3 DNA is TGTGCCAGTAGTTCTAGCGGGAGACGGACAGATACGCAGTATTTT.

The V and J genes are TRBV20-1 and TRBJ2-5; D is unresolved. Judging by the DNA end, TRBJ2-7 fits better; the J call may be wrong. The CDR3 spans 11 residues. Per the germline V gene, CDR1 is DFQATT and CDR2 is SNEGSKA (reference sequence). The CDR3 here is CSVRSDAEQYF. As DNA, the CDR3 is TGCAGTGTTCGATCGGATGCCGAGCAGTACTTC.

V and J are TRBV6-5 and TRBJ2-3; D remains unclear. The CDR3 covers 15 residues. CDR1 and CDR2 from the germline V gene are MNHEY and SVGAGI. V was shortened by 6 bases and J by 0 bases, with 13 bases between the two germline ends. The CDR3 nucleotides are TGTGCCAGCAGCCCCACAATTACTAGCACAGATACGCAGTATTTT. It yields the protein CASSPTITSTDTQYF.

The rearrangement joins TRBV2 to TRBJ2-3, with D maybe TRBD1 (5 bases). The V and J ends lost 9 bases and 0 bases respectively, with 10 bases between them. Germline V CDR1 and CDR2: SNHLY, FYNNEI. The CDR3 totals 13 residues. The CDR3 bases are TGTGCCAGTCTGACAGCTAGCACAGATACGCAGTATTTT. This encodes CASLTASTDTQYF.

This chain joins TRBV10-2 and TRBJ1-1; D gene uncertain. The CDR3 has 12 amino acids. The germline gives CDR1 WSHSY, CDR2 SAAADI. The V and J ends lost 6 bases and 3 bases respectively, with 8 bases between them. The CDR3 DNA reads as TGCGCCAGCAGACCCGCCGACACTGAAGCTTTCTTT. This codes for CASRPADTEAFF.

As to this clone: One junction end does not reproduce the germline sequence, and a read error may be involved. The chain combines TRBV4-1 with TRBJ2-7; TRBD1 might be the D (6 bases). CDR1 and CDR2 (germline): MGHRA, YSYEKL. The CDR3 covers 14 residues. CDR3 sequence (DNA): TGTGCCAGCAGCCAAGAGGACAGTGCCTACGAGCTGTACTTC. This translates into CASSQEDSAYELYF.

V and J are TRBV5-1 and TRBJ2-5; 12 positions agree with TRBD2. This CDR3 is built from 17 residues. V shed 4 bases and J 0 bases; nucleotides not matched to a gene: 7. Germline loops: CDR1 SGHRS, CDR2 YFSETQ. Written as DNA, the CDR3 is TGCGCCAGCAGCCCTCGGACTAGCGGGGCCTACCAAGAGACCCAGTACTTC. It specifies CASSPRTSGAYQETQYF.

The rearrangement uses TRBV6-6 and TRBJ1-6; maybe TRBD1 (5 bases). V was pared by 7 bases and J by 8 bases, with 18 bases between. CDR3 length: 15 amino acids. Germline V gene data show CDR1 as MNHNY and CDR2 as SVGAGI (reference sequence). Here the CDR3 DNA reads TGTGCCAGCACCCCCTGGGACGGCCGAGATTCACCCCTCCACTTT. This gives the protein CASTPWDGRDSPLHF.

The J gene is TRBJ2-3, the V gene TRBV15; no firm D call. The CDR3 length is 13 residues. V lost 6 bases and J lost 1, with 8 bases in between. Looked up from germline, CDR1 is LNHNV and CDR2 is YYDKDF (reference sequence). The CDR3 is CATSNGRTDTQYF. The CDR3 coding sequence is TGTGCCACCAGTAACGGCCGCACAGATACGCAGTATTTT.

This clone was seen once. The chain carries TRBV6-6 and TRBJ2-1; 7 bases fit TRBD2. CDR1 and CDR2 from the germline V gene are MNHNY and SVGAGI (reference sequence). The CDR3 consists of 14 residues. V was clipped by 7 bases and J by 3 bases; unmatched bases: 6. This CDR3 is CASMSLADYNEQFF. The CDR3 bases are TGTGCCAGCATGAGCCTAGCGGACTACAATGAGCAGTTCTTC.

This chain links TRBV6-6 with TRBJ2-7; D possibly matches TRBD1 or TRBD2 (5 bases each). Trimming stripped 7 bases from V and 5 bases from J, with 9 bases between. Germline assignment: CDR1 MNHNY and CDR2 SVGAGI (reference sequence). The CDR3 loop spans 11 amino acids. Here the CDR3 DNA reads TGTGCCAGCATGGGGGTGAACGAGCAGTACTTC. It specifies CASMGVNEQYF.

The chain links TRBV7-3 to TRBJ2-5, with 9 positions matching TRBD2. This CDR3 is built from 15 residues. CDR1 is SGHTA and CDR2 is FQGTGA in the germline V gene. V gave up 5 bases and J gave up 5 bases; unmatched junction bases: 9. The CDR3 sequence is CASSLGTSREETQYF. In DNA form, the CDR3 reads TGTGCCAGCAGCCTCGGGACTAGCCGTGAGGAGACCCAGTACTTC.

The gene calls are TRBV5-1 and TRBJ2-1; 12 nucleotides align to TRBD1. Unmatched junction bases numbered 11, after V lost 0 bases and J lost 10 bases. Germline CDR1 is SGHRS and CDR2 is YFSETQ. The CDR3 extends over 17 amino acids. The CDR3 DNA reads TGCGCCAGCAGCTTGGAGCCCCGGGACAGGGGGCTTTGGGAGCAGTTCTTC. Translated: CASSLEPRDRGLWEQFF.

V gene TRBV18 combines with J gene TRBJ2-5; D might be TRBD1 (6 bases). The J call may be faulty, since TRBJ2-7 better matches the DNA end. This CDR3 is 17 amino acids long. CDR1 is KGHSH and CDR2 is LQKENI in the germline V gene. CDR3 in amino acids: CASSPQDSLESRYEQYF. In DNA, the CDR3 is TGTGCCAGCTCACCACAGGACAGCCTTGAATCCCGTTACGAGCAGTACTTC.

This chain joins TRBV25-1 and TRBJ2-1; 15 nucleotides match TRBD2. The CDR3 is 18 residues long. V was pared by 8 bases and J by 9 bases, with 17 bases of the junction left unmatched. Germline CDR1 is MGHDK and CDR2 is SYGVNS. The CDR3 sequence: CASSQSGLAGGPLGEQFF. For the CDR3, the DNA is TGTGCCAGCTCCCAATCAGGACTAGCGGGAGGGCCCTTGGGTGAGCAGTTCTTC.

The CDR3 DNA reads as TGTGCCAGCAGTTGGGGGGTTACGCAGCCCCAGCATTTT. Its protein is CASSWGVTQPQHF. V is TRBV28 and J is TRBJ1-5; possibly TRBD1 for D (5 bases). This CDR3 is built from 13 residues. Germline CDR1 is MDHEN and CDR2 is SYDVKM. V lost 4 bases to trimming and J lost 7 bases, with 11 bases between them.

The chain is built from TRBV18 and TRBJ2-7, with 8 bases identical to TRBD2. The V gene's germline CDR1 is KGHSH and CDR2 LQKENI. Unmatched junction bases numbered 3, after V lost 2 bases and J lost 0 bases. This CDR3 has 15 residues. CDR3 in amino acids: CASSPFSGSSYEQYF. The CDR3, as DNA: TGTGCCAGCTCACCATTCAGCGGGAGCTCCTACGAGCAGTACTTC.